The 30 T cell receptor beta chains in this list originate from one sample, sequenced in a study of blood T cell repertoires in COVID-19. Here immunoSEQ multiplex PCR was the method, and the copy in TCRdb shows in-frame clones only, minus some. The table includes approximately 300,000 clones, around 84% detected once. Material for sequencing was PBMCs or T cells enriched from blood (not recorded which). These TCRs come from a woman in her twenties or thirties who had been exposed to COVID-19.

The V and J genes are TRBV6-5 and TRBJ1-4; 11 bases are shared with TRBD1. Germline assignment: CDR1 MNHEY and CDR2 SVGAGI. Trimming took 5 bases from V and 8 from J; bases not matched to a gene: 1. The length of the CDR3 is 13 residues. As DNA, the CDR3 is TGTGCCAGCAGTCGGGACAGGGGGGAAAAACTGTTTTTT. As protein: CASSRDRGEKLFF.

This clone occurred a few times. The V and J genes are TRBV7-2 and TRBJ1-6, with TRBD1 as a possible D gene (6 bases). V lost 1 base to trimming and J lost 10 bases, with 8 bases between them. This CDR3 has 13 residues. In germline, CDR1 is SGHTA, CDR2 FQGNSA. Here the CDR3 reads CASSLERGSPLHF. CDR3 in DNA: TGTGCCAGCAGCTTAGAAAGGGGGTCACCCCTCCACTTT.

The J gene is TRBJ1-3, the V gene TRBV4-2; D unresolved. The V gene lost 6 bases and the J gene lost 7 bases, with 10 bases spanning the gap. The CDR3 contains 12 residues. Per germline, CDR1 LGHNA and CDR2 YNFKEQ. CDR3 sequence reads: CASRPAGNTIYF. In nucleotides, the CDR3 is TGTGCCAGCAGACCCGCCGGGAACACCATATATTTT.

The table lists this clone with a few counts. DNA for the CDR3: TGTGCCAGCAGTGAGACAGGGACGGCGGAAAAACTGTTTTTT. Its translation: CASSETGTAEKLFF. The V call is TRBV6-1, the J call TRBJ1-4; 7 bases match TRBD1. There are 14 residues in the CDR3. Trimming took 3 bases from V and 8 from J; bases not matched to a gene: 6. Per the germline V gene, CDR1 is MNHNS and CDR2 is SASEGT.

V gene TRBV24-1 combines with J gene TRBJ2-1, with a tentative D call TRBD2 (5 bases). There are 16 residues in the CDR3. CDR1 is KGHDR, CDR2 SFDVKD, per germline. Trimming removed 6 bases at V and 0 bases at J, with 14 bases between. This CDR3 reads CATSKERKSSYNEQFF. DNA of the CDR3: TGTGCCACCAGTAAAGAGCGGAAGAGCTCCTACAATGAGCAGTTCTTC.

The chain uses TRBV19 and TRBJ2-7; 11 bases are shared with TRBD2. Per germline, CDR1 LNHDA and CDR2 SQIVND (reference sequence). Unmatched junction bases numbered 5, after V lost 6 bases and J lost 1 base. The CDR3 length is 15 residues. The CDR3 loop reads CASSLAGGESYEQYF. CDR3 sequence (DNA): TGTGCCAGTAGCCTAGCGGGGGGTGAATCCTACGAGCAGTACTTC.

Only one count was recorded for this clone. The chain recombines TRBV18 with TRBJ1-6; D unclear. Germline V gives CDR1 KGHSH, CDR2 LQKENI. The CDR3 has 12 residues. The V end was cut by 3 bases, the J end by 8 bases, with 5 bases between. Written as DNA, the CDR3 is TGTGCCAGCTCACCCACAGATTCACCCCTCCACTTT. This gives the protein CASSPTDSPLHF.

The chain uses TRBV19 and TRBJ2-2, with D perhaps TRBD2 (7 bases). V was trimmed by 5 bases and J by 4 bases, leaving 11 bases between them. CDR1 LNHDA and CDR2 SQIVND come from the germline V gene (reference sequence). CDR3 length equals 14 residues. This CDR3 is CASSGGGRTGELFF. The CDR3 bases are TGTGCCAGTAGTGGCGGGGGCCGCACCGGGGAGCTGTTTTTT.

V is TRBV4-2 and J is TRBJ2-5; 9 bases align to TRBD2. From germline, CDR1 is LGHNA and CDR2 YNFKEQ. This CDR3 contains 15 residues. The V and J ends lost 0 bases and 7 bases, in that order; junction bases with no gene match: 6. The CDR3 DNA reads TGTGCCAGCAGCCAAGAGACTAGCGGAAGTCGGACCCAGTACTTC. Encoded protein: CASSQETSGSRTQYF.

This chain connects TRBV5-1 to TRBJ1-6, with 7 nucleotides matching TRBD1. Germline values: CDR1 SGHRS, CDR2 YFSETQ. The CDR3 runs to 13 residues. V trimming: 2 bases; J trimming: 7 bases; junction bases outside the gene matches: 0. DNA for the CDR3: TGCGCCAGCAGCTTACAGGGGAATTCACCCCTCCACTTT. It encodes CASSLQGNSPLHF.

This chain uses TRBV7-2 with TRBJ2-4, with D unresolved. Per the germline V gene, CDR1 is SGHTA and CDR2 is FQGNSA. V was pared by 0 bases and J by 1 base, with 10 bases between. The CDR3 has 16 amino acids. The CDR3 region is CASSLASSAAKNIQYF. CDR3 nucleotides: TGTGCCAGCAGCTTAGCGAGTTCCGCGGCCAAAAACATTCAGTACTTC.

V and J are TRBV5-6 and TRBJ2-1, with 9 bases that match TRBD1. The length of the CDR3 is 16 residues. The V segment lost 1 base and the J segment 6 bases; nucleotides outside the gene matches: 8. In germline, CDR1 is SGHDT, CDR2 YYEEEE. This chain's CDR3 is CASSLYATGGINEQFF. The CDR3 DNA sequence: TGTGCCAGCAGCTTGTATGCGACAGGGGGAATCAATGAGCAGTTCTTC.

Concerning this clone itself: Germline is not matched at one junction end, which may reflect a read error. The chain uses TRBV20-1 and TRBJ1-2; D is ambiguous. Germline values: CDR1 DFQATT, CDR2 SNEGSKA (reference sequence). The CDR3 spans 11 residues. The CDR3: CSAMENGFRAF. The CDR3 region has the DNA TGCAGTGCTATGGAGAATGGGTTTCGGGCCTTC.

This clone occurred many times. The chain joins TRBV7-9 to TRBJ1-2; the D is unclear. The ends were cut back, 3 bases at V and 4 bases at J, with 9 bases in the middle. Germline-derived CDR1 and CDR2 are SEHNR and FQNEAQ (reference sequence). This CDR3 is 13 amino acids long. CDR3: CASSLGSPYGYTF. The CDR3 nucleotides read TGTGCCAGCAGCTTGGGCAGCCCCTATGGCTACACCTTC.

This sequence joins TRBV27 and TRBJ2-3; D unresolved. CDR3 size: 12 residues. Trimming shortened V by 5 bases and J by 7 bases, and 10 bases separated the two germline ends. The V gene's germline CDR1 is MNHEY and CDR2 SMNVEV (reference sequence). CDR3 residues: CASSPSTNTQYF. The CDR3 DNA reads as TGTGCCAGCAGTCCAAGCACGAATACGCAGTATTTT.

This clone was detected only once. This chain connects TRBV6-4 to TRBJ2-7; D is perhaps TRBD2 (5 bases). Germline V gene lookup returns CDR1 MRHNA and CDR2 SNTAGT. The CDR3 runs 14 residues. Trimming took off 4 bases at V and 1 base at J, with 11 bases between the two ends. Written as DNA, the CDR3 is TGTGCCAGCAGTGCTGGACTGATATCCTACGAGCAGTACTTC. This codes for CASSAGLISYEQYF.

The chain couples TRBV5-1 to TRBJ2-1, with TRBD2 matching 10 bases. Germline lookup yields CDR1 SGHRS and CDR2 YFSETQ. The length of the CDR3 is 15 residues. V shed 5 bases, J shed 6 bases, and the junction held 8 bases outside the gene matches. CDR3 amino acids: CASRLAGPTGNEQFF. The DNA for the CDR3 is TGCGCCAGCAGACTAGCGGGACCGACGGGCAATGAGCAGTTCTTC.

The rearrangement joins TRBV12-3 or TRBV12-4 to TRBJ1-5; D call uncertain. Trimming took off 8 bases at V and 2 bases at J, with 10 bases between the two ends. The CDR3 consists of 13 residues. CDR3 coding DNA: TGTGCCAGCCGTAAGACTGGCAATCAGCCCCAGCATTTT. Translated, it gives CASRKTGNQPQHF.

This rearrangement joins TRBV11-2 to TRBJ2-1, with a possible D match to TRBD2 (5 bases). Trimming took off 4 bases at V and 7 bases at J, with 23 bases between the two ends. In germline, CDR1 is SGHAT, CDR2 FQNNGV. The CDR3 is 17 amino acids. The CDR3 region is CASSWQLGSGVGNEQFF. The CDR3 DNA reads as TGTGCCAGCAGCTGGCAACTAGGGTCCGGAGTGGGAAATGAGCAGTTCTTC.

The rearrangement joins TRBV2 to TRBJ1-4; D is ambiguous. This CDR3 has 11 residues. CDR1 and CDR2 (germline): SNHLY, FYNNEI. Trimming shortened V by 5 bases and J by 9 bases, and 7 bases separated the two germline ends. This CDR3 is CASSLSKKLFF. The CDR3 DNA reads TGTGCCAGCAGTCTTAGCAAAAAACTGTTTTTT.

The genes are TRBV12-3 or TRBV12-4 and TRBJ1-2; D is ambiguous. This CDR3 is built from 12 residues. V lost 7 bases to trimming and J lost 4 bases, with 10 bases between them. CDR3 sequence: CASTTNSYGYTF. For the CDR3, the DNA is TGTGCCAGCACCACTAATTCCTATGGCTACACCTTC.

This chain joins TRBV14 and TRBJ1-2; D unresolved. The V end lost 0 bases, the J end lost 3 bases, and 14 bases lay between the germline ends. The CDR3 loop spans 16 amino acids. Per the germline V gene, CDR1 is SGHDN and CDR2 is FVKESK. CDR3 bases: TGTGCCAGCAGCCAAGATACAAGGAGCGCCTACTATGGCTACACCTTC. Protein sequence: CASSQDTRSAYYGYTF. Variable domain in full (rest from reference TRBV14 and TRBJ1-2): EAGVTQFPSHSVIEKGQTVTLRCDPISGHDNLYWYRRVMGKEIKFLLHFVKESKQDESGMPNNRFLAERTGGTYSTLKVQPAELEDSGVYFCASSQDTRSAYYGYTFGSGTRLTVV.

V is TRBV27 and J is TRBJ1-6, with TRBD1 matching 10 bases. The germline gives CDR1 MNHEY, CDR2 SMNVEV (reference sequence). J gave up 2 bases and V 7 bases, and 5 bases lay outside the gene matches. The CDR3 spans 16 residues. CDR3 DNA: TGTGCCAGCAAAAGGGGACAGGGGACCTATAATTCACCCCTCCACTTT. It encodes CASKRGQGTYNSPLHF.

The chain has TRBV6-6 and TRBJ1-3; 7 positions match TRBD1. Trimming cost V 6 bases and J 11 bases; bases outside gene matches: 4. CDR3 length: 11 amino acids. Germline CDR1 and CDR2: MNHNY and SVGAGI (reference sequence). CDR3 sequence reads: CASSSGTAIYF. The CDR3 bases are TGTGCCAGCAGCTCGGGGACAGCCATATATTTT.

Details on this clone: Different DNA sequences within this sample yield the same CDR3. The chain uses TRBV6-5 and TRBJ2-7; D gene ambiguous. The ends were cut back, 6 bases at V and 1 base at J, with 10 bases in the middle. Germline V gene lookup returns CDR1 MNHEY and CDR2 SVGAGI. This CDR3 contains 13 residues. CDR3 in amino acids: CASRDTLSYEQYF. Here the CDR3 DNA reads TGTGCCAGCAGAGATACACTATCCTACGAGCAGTACTTC.

This clone showed up just a few times. The chain joins TRBV5-1 to TRBJ1-2; TRBD1 agrees at 9 bases. V lost 4 bases, J lost 0 bases, and 4 bases stayed unmatched. Germline CDR1 and CDR2: SGHRS and YFSETQ. There are 15 residues in the CDR3. CDR3 loop: CASSPTGGTNYGYTF. The CDR3 DNA follows: TGCGCCAGCAGCCCAACAGGGGGCACTAACTATGGCTACACCTTC.

The chain employs TRBV30 and TRBJ1-1; TRBD1 aligns across 10 bases. Trimming took 4 bases from V and 5 from J; bases not matched to a gene: 4. CDR1 and CDR2 (germline): GTSNPN, SVGIG (reference sequence). This CDR3 is built from 13 residues. The CDR3 bases are TGTGCCTGGAACGGACAGGGGGGGACTGAAGCTTTCTTT. Its translation is CAWNGQGGTEAFF.

This clone is termed medium-sized. For the CDR3, the DNA is TGTGCCAGCAGCCAAGAGCTCCTAGCGGGAGAGGTGCGGTACAATGAGCAGTTCTTC. This translates into CASSQELLAGEVRYNEQFF. This rearrangement joins TRBV14 to TRBJ2-1; 10 nucleotides line up with TRBD2. Trimming removed 0 bases from V and 4 bases from J; junction bases left unmatched: 12. Germline lookup yields CDR1 SGHDN and CDR2 FVKESK. The CDR3 has 19 amino acids.

The chain joins TRBV15 to TRBJ1-5; D is undetermined. V shed 1 base and J shed 4 bases, with 11 bases lying between them. This CDR3 contains 15 residues. The germline gives CDR1 LNHNV, CDR2 YYDKDF (reference sequence). The CDR3 DNA follows: TGTGCCACCAGCAGAGTATCAGTTATGAATCAGCCCCAGCATTTT. Translated: CATSRVSVMNQPQHF.

V is TRBV5-1 and J is TRBJ1-5, with 10 bases lining up with TRBD1. With 2 bases clipped from V and 2 bases from J, the junction kept 1 base outside the gene matches. CDR1 SGHRS and CDR2 YFSETQ come from the germline V gene. The CDR3 totals 15 residues. This CDR3 reads CASSLGTGGNQPQHF. The CDR3 nucleotides read TGCGCCAGCAGCTTAGGGACAGGGGGCAATCAGCCCCAGCATTTT.